The 29 T cell receptor beta chains reported below all come from one sample, sequenced in a study of cytomegalovirus exposure and HLA in healthy donors. Vbeta (60) and Jbeta (13) primers were used in the PCR. Measured with immunoSEQ multiplex PCR; TCRdb has only the in-frame clones, and not every one. The data show 210,000 or so clones, with over 65% seen just once and 0.63% held by the top ten. The sequenced material came from PBMCs. The receptors were gathered from a man between 18 and 29 years old in good health and CMV-seronegative.

The J gene is TRBJ2-3, the V gene TRBV1; TRBD2, the table's D call, was not compared with the DNA. TRBV1 represents a pseudogene. CDR3 length equals 17 residues. CDR3 loop: CTSSQAHRRLPTDTQYF. The CDR3, as DNA: TGCACCAGCAGCCAAGCACATAGGCGACTACCCACAGATACGCAGTATTTT.

The chain employs TRBV23-1 and TRBJ2-7; 7 bases align to TRBD2. TRBV23-1 is an open reading frame, and its role is uncertain. V lost 3 bases, J lost 3 bases, and 11 bases stayed unmatched. There are 16 residues in the CDR3. The CDR3: CASSHPRTGGHYEQYF. CDR3 nucleotides: TGCGCCAGCAGTCACCCCCGGACGGGAGGCCACTACGAGCAGTACTTC.

This chain joins TRBV7-6 and TRBJ2-7; D may be TRBD1 (5 bases). The V and J ends lost 3 bases and 4 bases respectively, with 13 bases between them. Looked up from germline, CDR1 is SGHVS and CDR2 is FNYEAQ. The CDR3 loop spans 14 amino acids. The CDR3 DNA is TGTGCCAGCAGCTTGGGGCCGGAGAGGTACGAGCAGTACTTC. Encoded protein: CASSLGPERYEQYF.

This clone came up a few times. The rearrangement links TRBV25-1 to TRBJ1-2; the match to TRBD1 covers 9 bases. The CDR3 totals 14 residues. The germline V gene has CDR1 MGHDK and CDR2 SYGVNS. V lost 8 bases to trimming and J lost 7 bases; unmatched junction nucleotides: 11. In nucleotides, the CDR3 is TGTGCCAGCGCCGAGGGGACAGGGATCATTGGCTACACCTTC. It is translated as CASAEGTGIIGYTF.

This clone appeared a few times. The chain combines TRBV18 with TRBJ1-2, with D uncertain. Germline-derived CDR1 and CDR2 are KGHSH and LQKENI. Deletions cut 3 bases from V and 4 bases from J, with 9 bases between. The CDR3 runs 13 residues. CDR3 sequence reads: CASSPEQTYGYTF. The CDR3, as DNA: TGTGCCAGCTCACCGGAGCAGACCTATGGCTACACCTTC.

This clone was recorded once. The chain is built from TRBV2 and TRBJ2-1; D remains unclear. CDR1 SNHLY and CDR2 FYNNEI come from the germline V gene. The CDR3 runs 14 residues. V was cut by 6 bases and J by 4 bases, with 13 bases left in between. The CDR3 nucleotides are TGTGCCAGCAGAGACCAGGTTAATTACAATGAGCAGTTCTTC. As protein: CASRDQVNYNEQFF.

V and J are TRBV7-3 and TRBJ1-1; 7 nucleotides agree with TRBD1. In germline, CDR1 is SGHTA, CDR2 FQGTGA. This CDR3 contains 15 residues. The ends lost 5 bases at V and 1 base at J; junction bases unmatched: 7. The DNA of the CDR3 is TGTGCCAGCAGCGGACCGGGACAGAAGAACACTGAAGCTTTCTTT. This encodes CASSGPGQKNTEAFF.

The genes are TRBV4-1 and TRBJ2-7; no firm D call. Trimming took 2 bases from V and 0 from J, leaving 8 bases between them. CDR3 length equals 14 residues. Germline V gene data show CDR1 as MGHRA and CDR2 as YSYEKL. This CDR3 is CASSQQVTSYEQYF. CDR3 DNA sequence: TGCGCCAGCAGCCAACAGGTTACCTCCTACGAGCAGTACTTC.

The chain links TRBV7-9 to TRBJ2-2; D gene ambiguous. V shed 6 bases and J shed 7 bases, with 15 bases lying between them. Germline V CDR1 and CDR2: SEHNR, FQNEAQ (reference sequence). CDR3 length: 14 residues. The CDR3 DNA reads as TGTGCCAGCAGTCCGCTGAAACCGGGCGGGGAGCTGTTTTTT. Translation: CASSPLKPGGELFF.

Ten or more counts support this clone. This chain joins TRBV6-4 and TRBJ2-6; D uncertain. Trimming left V 0 bases short and J 0 bases short, with 3 bases between. The length of the CDR3 is 15 residues. Per the germline V gene, CDR1 is MRHNA and CDR2 is SNTAGT. This CDR3 is CASSDSSSGANVLTF. For the CDR3, the DNA is TGTGCCAGCAGTGACTCTAGCTCTGGGGCCAACGTCCTGACTTTC.

The chain joins TRBV2 to TRBJ2-1; TRBD2 might be the D (5 bases). Germline V gives CDR1 SNHLY, CDR2 FYNNEI. This CDR3 is 13 amino acids long. The V gene lost 6 bases and the J gene lost 2 bases, with 8 bases spanning the gap. The CDR3 sequence is CASRTGTYNEQFF. Here the CDR3 DNA reads TGTGCCAGCAGGACGGGGACCTACAATGAGCAGTTCTTC.

The genes are TRBV5-4 and TRBJ2-1, with a tentative D call TRBD2 (6 bases). The V end lost 0 bases, the J end lost 6 bases, and 7 bases lay between the germline ends. This CDR3 has 13 amino acids. Germline-derived CDR1 and CDR2 are SGHNT and YYREEE (reference sequence). The CDR3 DNA is TGTGCCAGCAGCTTGGCGGGAGTCAATGAGCAGTTCTTC. Protein sequence: CASSLAGVNEQFF.

This chain connects TRBV7-9 to TRBJ2-3; D is possibly TRBD2 (6 bases). There are 18 residues in the CDR3. V was shortened by 5 bases and J by 4 bases, with 25 bases between the two germline ends. Germline V CDR1 and CDR2: SEHNR, FQNEAQ (reference sequence). The CDR3 DNA follows: TGTGCCAGCAGCCACGTTTATGGGAATGGAGGGCCCTCAGATACGCAGTATTTT. Translated: CASSHVYGNGGPSDTQYF.

This clone came up a few times. This chain joins TRBV6-5 and TRBJ1-1; 9 nucleotides line up with TRBD1. The CDR3 runs 15 residues. Per the germline V gene, CDR1 is MNHEY and CDR2 is SVGAGI. The V and J ends lost 6 bases and 6 bases, in that order; junction bases with no gene match: 11. CDR3 coding DNA: TGTGCCAGCAGCAAATGGACAGGGGCAAAGGCTGAAGCTTTCTTT. Encoded protein: CASSKWTGAKAEAFF.

This rearrangement joins TRBV5-6 to TRBJ1-1; TRBD1 agrees at 10 bases. J lost 7 bases, V lost 3 bases, and 21 bases had no gene match. The CDR3 runs 19 residues. CDR1 and CDR2 (germline): SGHDT, YYEEEE. The CDR3 here is CASSSSGTGAVRSFGEAFF. The DNA of the CDR3 is TGTGCCAGCAGCTCTTCCGGGACAGGGGCTGTTCGGAGTTTCGGTGAAGCTTTCTTT.

The gene calls are TRBV18 and TRBJ1-1; no definite D call. V lost 2 bases, J lost 0 bases, and 13 bases lay in between. Germline assignment: CDR1 KGHSH and CDR2 LQKENI. This CDR3 spans 16 amino acids. The CDR3 DNA follows: TGTGCCAGCTCACCAACTTCCGACACGATGAACACTGAAGCTTTCTTT. Protein sequence: CASSPTSDTMNTEAFF. Drawing the rest from reference TRBV18 and TRBJ1-1, the complete variable domain is NAGVMQNPRHLVRRRGQEARLRCSPMKGHSHVYWYRQLPEEGLKFMVYLQKENIIDESGMPKERFSAEFPKEGPSILRIQQVVRGDSAAYFCASSPTSDTMNTEAFFGQGTRLTVV.

The chain is built from TRBV30 and TRBJ2-5; 10 bases line up with TRBD2. The J segment lost 6 bases and the V segment lost 5 bases, leaving 6 bases of the junction unmatched. The CDR3 sequence is 13 residues long. Germline CDR1 is GTSNPN and CDR2 is SVGIG (reference sequence). DNA of the CDR3: TGTGCCTGGCAAACTAGCGGGATAAAGACCCAGTACTTC. Protein: CAWQTSGIKTQYF.

The chain links TRBV29-1 to TRBJ1-1, with 8 bases that match TRBD1. Germline values: CDR1 SQVTM, CDR2 ANQGSEA. The CDR3 contains 16 residues. CDR3 sequence: CSTTRDRNIMNTEAFF. Here the CDR3 DNA reads TGCAGTACTACCCGGGACAGGAATATAATGAACACTGAAGCTTTCTTT.

The J gene is TRBJ2-7, the V gene TRBV13; D call uncertain. Trimming pared 1 base from V and 2 bases from J, leaving 3 bases between. The germline V gene encodes CDR1 PRHDT and CDR2 FYEKMQ (reference sequence). The CDR3 is 12 amino acids. In nucleotides, the CDR3 is TGTGCCAGCAGCTTAGCAACCTACGAGCAGTACTTC. As protein: CASSLATYEQYF.

This clone has just one count. The chain has TRBV5-5 and TRBJ2-5; D unresolved. The ends were cut back, 0 bases at V and 5 bases at J, with 5 bases in the middle. CDR1 is SGHKS, CDR2 YYEKEE, per germline (reference sequence). This CDR3 spans 12 amino acids. Written as DNA, the CDR3 is TGTGCCAGCAGCTTGGTGGCCGAGACCCAGTACTTC. This sequence encodes CASSLVAETQYF.

The CDR3 reads CSVVGGRGNEQFF. The CDR3 DNA is TGCAGCGTTGTTGGCGGGAGGGGAAATGAGCAGTTCTTC. The chain is built from TRBV29-1 and TRBJ2-1, with TRBD2 matching 9 bases. The CDR3 is 13 residues long. The V segment lost 4 bases and the J segment 7 bases; nucleotides outside the gene matches: 5. CDR1 and CDR2 (germline): SQVTM, ANQGSEA.

This clone showed up just a few times. The chain carries TRBV6-5 and TRBJ1-1; 10 bases map to TRBD1. This CDR3 contains 15 residues. CDR1 and CDR2 (germline): MNHEY, SVGAGI. V gave up 6 bases and J gave up 4 bases; unmatched junction bases: 8. The CDR3, as DNA: TGTGCCAGCAGGACCGGGACAGGGGTTACCACTGAAGCTTTCTTT. This sequence encodes CASRTGTGVTTEAFF.

The chain employs TRBV2 and TRBJ2-1; no definite D call. The germline V and J ends were trimmed by 2 bases and 3 bases, with 8 bases remaining between them. The CDR3 is 14 amino acids. Looked up from germline, CDR1 is SNHLY and CDR2 is FYNNEI. Written as DNA, the CDR3 is TGTGCCAGCAGTGAAATCCCCTACTACAATGAGCAGTTCTTC. Protein sequence: CASSEIPYYNEQFF. The full variable domain, in which reference TRBV2 and TRBJ2-1 provide the parts outside the CDR3, is EPEVTQTPSHQVTQMGQEVILRCVPISNHLYFYWYRQILGQKVEFLVSFYNNEISEKSEIFDDQFSVERPDGSNFTLKIRSTKLEDSAMYFCASSEIPYYNEQFFGPGTRLTVL.

The V gene is TRBV30, the J gene TRBJ2-3; 8 bases align to TRBD2. CDR1 and CDR2 from the germline V gene are GTSNPN and SVGIG (reference sequence). Trimming took 6 bases from V and 0 from J; bases not matched to a gene: 5. The CDR3 consists of 14 residues. The DNA for the CDR3 is TGTGCCTGCAGCAGACTAGCGAGCACAGATACGCAGTATTTT. Protein product: CACSRLASTDTQYF. Combining the CDR3 with reference TRBV30 and TRBJ2-3 gives the whole variable domain SQTIHQWPATLVQPVGSPLSLECTVEGTSNPNLYWYRQAAGRGLQLLFYSVGIGQISSEVPQNLSASRPQDRQFILSSKKLLLSDSGFYLCACSRLASTDTQYFGPGTRLTVL.

The rearrangement joins TRBV7-2 to TRBJ1-5, with TRBD1 as a possible D gene (6 bases). CDR1 and CDR2 (germline): SGHTA, FQGNSA. Trimming cost V 4 bases and J 3 bases, with 13 bases left between them. This CDR3 is built from 15 residues. The CDR3 DNA follows: TGTGCCAGCAGCTACAGGGTTGGGGACAATCAGCCCCAGCATTTT. The encoded protein is CASSYRVGDNQPQHF. The whole variable domain, remainder taken from reference TRBV7-2 and TRBJ1-5, is GAGVSQSPSNKVTEKGKDVELRCDPISGHTALYWYRQSLGQGLEFLIYFQGNSAPDKSGLPSDRFSAERTGGSVSTLTIQRTQQEDSAVYLCASSYRVGDNQPQHFGDGTRLSIL.

This clone was counted between two and nine times. CDR3 DNA: TGTGCCAGTAGGCCGACCAGGGGGGCAAAAGATAACACTGAAGCTTTCTTT. This codes for CASRPTRGAKDNTEAFF. The chain carries TRBV19 and TRBJ1-1; 7 bases are a match to TRBD1. CDR1 is LNHDA, CDR2 SQIVND, per germline (reference sequence). After removal of 6 bases from V and 2 bases from J, the junction contained 15 bases not matched to a gene. The CDR3 spans 17 residues.

This clone has a single count. This chain connects TRBV6-1 to TRBJ2-7; TRBD1 is a possible D gene (5 bases). CDR1 and CDR2 from the germline V gene are MNHNS and SASEGT. V lost 4 bases to trimming and J lost 4 bases, with 11 bases between them. The CDR3 runs to 13 residues. CDR3 sequence (DNA): TGTGCCAGCAGTGCTGACAGTCCTTACGAGCAGTACTTC. Its translation: CASSADSPYEQYF.

The chain couples TRBV2 to TRBJ2-1; TRBD2 aligns across 14 bases. The CDR3 runs 19 residues. V lost 5 bases and J lost 7; bases outside the gene matches: 16. CDR1 and CDR2 from the germline V gene are SNHLY and FYNNEI. The CDR3 loop reads CASSPWGLAGVGAGNEQFF. CDR3 bases: TGTGCCAGCAGTCCATGGGGACTAGCGGGAGTGGGAGCTGGGAATGAGCAGTTCTTC.

J is TRBJ2-7 and V is TRBV29-1, with 10 bases aligning to TRBD1. Germline loops: CDR1 SQVTM, CDR2 ANQGSEA. V was pared by 4 bases and J by 3 bases, with 3 bases of the junction left unmatched. CDR3 length: 13 residues. The CDR3 spells CSVVRTGGYEQYF. The CDR3 nucleotides read TGCAGCGTTGTGCGGACAGGGGGCTACGAGCAGTACTTC.